Here is one T cell receptor beta chain with its context. The data were obtained in a study of blood T cell repertoires in COVID-19. Overall study: Sample material is recorded as cDNA or gDNA derived from T cells, B-cell-depleted T cells, or PBMCs.

Source study methods: Quantification of nucleated cells was approximated via reference gene primer amplification. Sequenced by immunoSEQ multiplex PCR; TCRdb stores in-frame clones only, minus some. The V and J calls and the clone size are those of that table, but D and trimming were determined from the DNA. The sample holds about 84,000 clones, over 70% seen once. Sequencing was done on a sample of peripheral blood. This TCR came from a man aged 50 to 60 with active or convalescent COVID-19.

CDR3 residues: CASSQVPGQGSEAFF. CDR3 DNA sequence: TGCGCCAGCAGCCAAGTGCCCGGACAGGGCTCTGAAGCTTTCTTT. The chain uses TRBV4-1 and TRBJ1-1, with 8 positions matching TRBD1. Unmatched junction bases numbered 7, after V lost 1 base and J lost 6 bases. Germline V gives CDR1 MGHRA, CDR2 YSYEKL. The CDR3 has 15 residues.